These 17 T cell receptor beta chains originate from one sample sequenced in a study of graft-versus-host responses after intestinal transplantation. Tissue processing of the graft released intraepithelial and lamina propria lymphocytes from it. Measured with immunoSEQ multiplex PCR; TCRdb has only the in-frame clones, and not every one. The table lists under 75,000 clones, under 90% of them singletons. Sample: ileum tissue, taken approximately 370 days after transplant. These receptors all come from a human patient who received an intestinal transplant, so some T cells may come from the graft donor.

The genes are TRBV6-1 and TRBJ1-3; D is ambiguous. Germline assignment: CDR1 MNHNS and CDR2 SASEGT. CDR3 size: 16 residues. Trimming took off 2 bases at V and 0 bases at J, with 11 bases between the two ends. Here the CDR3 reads CASSEISPSSGNTIYF. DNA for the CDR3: TGTGCCAGCAGTGAAATCAGCCCTTCCTCTGGAAACACCATATATTTT.

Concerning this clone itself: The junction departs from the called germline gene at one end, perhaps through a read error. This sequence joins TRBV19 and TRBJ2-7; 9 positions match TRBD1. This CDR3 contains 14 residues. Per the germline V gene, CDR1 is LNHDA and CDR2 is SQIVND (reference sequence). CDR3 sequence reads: CASSIGTGKENLHF. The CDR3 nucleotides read TGTGCCAGTAGTATCGGGACAGGGAAGGAAAACCTGCACTTC.

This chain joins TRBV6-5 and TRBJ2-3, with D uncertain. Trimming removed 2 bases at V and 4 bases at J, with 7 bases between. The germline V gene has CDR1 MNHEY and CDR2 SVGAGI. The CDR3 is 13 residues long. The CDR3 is CASSYSWADTQYF. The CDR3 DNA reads TGTGCCAGCAGTTACAGTTGGGCAGATACGCAGTATTTT.

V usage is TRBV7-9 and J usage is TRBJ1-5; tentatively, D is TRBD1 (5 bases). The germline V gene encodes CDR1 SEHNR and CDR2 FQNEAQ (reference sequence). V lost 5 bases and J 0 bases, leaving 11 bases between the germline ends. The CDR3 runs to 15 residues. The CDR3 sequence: CASSPQGHSNQPQHF. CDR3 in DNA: TGTGCCAGCAGCCCCCAGGGCCATAGCAATCAGCCCCAGCATTTT.

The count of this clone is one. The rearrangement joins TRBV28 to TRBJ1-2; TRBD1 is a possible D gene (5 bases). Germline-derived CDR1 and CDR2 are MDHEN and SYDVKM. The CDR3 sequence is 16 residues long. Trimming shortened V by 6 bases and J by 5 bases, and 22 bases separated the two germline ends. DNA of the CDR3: TGTGCCAGCAGCCTTATTGGGGGAGCCAAGGGATATGGCTACACCTTC. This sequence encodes CASSLIGGAKGYGYTF.

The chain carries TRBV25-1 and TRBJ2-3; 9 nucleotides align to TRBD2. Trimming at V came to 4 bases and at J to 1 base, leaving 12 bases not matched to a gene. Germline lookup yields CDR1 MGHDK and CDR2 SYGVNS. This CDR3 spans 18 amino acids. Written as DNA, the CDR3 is TGTGCCAGCAGTGTAACCTCTCCGACTAGCGGACGCACAGATACGCAGTATTTT. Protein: CASSVTSPTSGRTDTQYF. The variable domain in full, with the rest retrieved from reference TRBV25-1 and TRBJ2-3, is EADIYQTPRYLVIGTGKKITLECSQTMGHDKMYWYQQDPGMELHLIHYSYGVNSTEKGDLSSESTVSRIRTEHFPLTLESARPSHTSQYLCASSVTSPTSGRTDTQYFGPGTRLTVL.

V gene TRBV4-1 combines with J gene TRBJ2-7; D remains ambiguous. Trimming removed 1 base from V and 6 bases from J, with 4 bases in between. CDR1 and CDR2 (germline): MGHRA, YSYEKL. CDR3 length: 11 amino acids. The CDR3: CASSQGPEQYF. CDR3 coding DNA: TGCGCCAGCAGCCAAGGTCCCGAGCAGTACTTC.

The CDR3 loop is CATSRERGWGKANTEAFF. CDR3 DNA sequence: TGTGCCACCAGCAGAGAAAGGGGATGGGGGAAAGCGAACACTGAAGCTTTCTTT. V gene TRBV15 combines with J gene TRBJ1-1; possibly TRBD1 for D (5 bases). This CDR3 contains 18 residues. Germline assignment: CDR1 LNHNV and CDR2 YYDKDF (reference sequence). V was shortened by 0 bases and J by 1 base, with 18 bases between the two germline ends. The whole variable domain, filled in from reference TRBV15 and TRBJ1-1, reads DAMVIQNPRYQVTQFGKPVTLSCSQTLNHNVMYWYQQKSSQAPKLLFHYYDKDFNNEADTPDNFQSRRPNTSFCFLDIRSPGLGDTAMYLCATSRERGWGKANTEAFFGQGTRLTVV.

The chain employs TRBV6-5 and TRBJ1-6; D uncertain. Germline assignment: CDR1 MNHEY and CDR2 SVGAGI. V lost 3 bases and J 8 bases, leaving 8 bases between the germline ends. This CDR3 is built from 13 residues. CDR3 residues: CASSYSRDSPLHF. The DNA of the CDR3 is TGTGCCAGCAGTTATTCAAGGGATTCACCCCTCCACTTT.

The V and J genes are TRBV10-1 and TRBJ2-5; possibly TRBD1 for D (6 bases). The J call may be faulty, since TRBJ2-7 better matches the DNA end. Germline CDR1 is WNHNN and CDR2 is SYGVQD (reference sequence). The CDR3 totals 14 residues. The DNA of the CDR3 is TGCGCCAGCAGACCCCGGACAGACTCCTACGAGCAGTACTTC. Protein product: CASRPRTDSYEQYF.

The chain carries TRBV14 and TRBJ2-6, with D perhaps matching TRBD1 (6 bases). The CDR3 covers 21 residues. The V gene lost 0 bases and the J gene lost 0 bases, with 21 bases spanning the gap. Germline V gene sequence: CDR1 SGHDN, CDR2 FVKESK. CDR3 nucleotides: TGTGCCAGCAGCCAAGATTTTACTCGCGGCAGGGGCCTCTCTGGGGCCAACGTCCTGACTTTC. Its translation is CASSQDFTRGRGLSGANVLTF.

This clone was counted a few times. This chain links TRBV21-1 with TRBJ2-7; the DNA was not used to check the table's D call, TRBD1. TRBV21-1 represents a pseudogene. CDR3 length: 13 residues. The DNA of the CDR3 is TGTGCCAGGCGACAGGGCCGTACCTACGAGCAGTACTTC. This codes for CARRQGRTYEQYF.

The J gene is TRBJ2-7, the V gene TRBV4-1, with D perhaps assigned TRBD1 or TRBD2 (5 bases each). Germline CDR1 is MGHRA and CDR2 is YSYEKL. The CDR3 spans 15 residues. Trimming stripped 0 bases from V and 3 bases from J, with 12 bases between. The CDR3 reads CASSQEGDGLYEQYF. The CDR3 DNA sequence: TGCGCCAGCAGCCAAGAAGGGGACGGACTCTACGAGCAGTACTTC.

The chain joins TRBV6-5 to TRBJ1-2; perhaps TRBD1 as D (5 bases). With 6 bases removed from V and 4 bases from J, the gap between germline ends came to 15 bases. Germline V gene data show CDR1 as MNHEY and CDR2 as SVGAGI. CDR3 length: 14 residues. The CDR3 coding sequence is TGTGCCAGCAGCCCTAAAGGGACCGTCTATGGCTACACCTTC. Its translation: CASSPKGTVYGYTF.

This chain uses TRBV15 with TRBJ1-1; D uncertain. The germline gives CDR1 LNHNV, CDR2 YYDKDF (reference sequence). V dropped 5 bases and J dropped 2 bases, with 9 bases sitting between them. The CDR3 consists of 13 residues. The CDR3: CATSLDRNTEAFF. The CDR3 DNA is TGTGCCACCAGCCTGGACCGAAACACTGAAGCTTTCTTT.

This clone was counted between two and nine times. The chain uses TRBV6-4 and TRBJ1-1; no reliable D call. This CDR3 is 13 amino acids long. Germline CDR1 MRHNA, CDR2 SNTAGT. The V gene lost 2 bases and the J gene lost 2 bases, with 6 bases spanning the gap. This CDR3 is CASSDSINTEAFF. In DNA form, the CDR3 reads TGTGCCAGCAGTGACAGTATCAACACTGAAGCTTTCTTT.

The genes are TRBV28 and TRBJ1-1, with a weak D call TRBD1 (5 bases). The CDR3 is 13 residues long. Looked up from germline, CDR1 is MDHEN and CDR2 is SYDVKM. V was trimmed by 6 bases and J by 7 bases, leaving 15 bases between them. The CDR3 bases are TGTGCCAGCAGGCCACAGGAACCAAATGAAGCTTTCTTT. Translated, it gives CASRPQEPNEAFF.